The present T cell receptor beta chain was sequenced within a study of blood T cell repertoires in COVID-19 (dated by TCRdb to about 2020). About the investigation overall: The collaborator samples originated in the United States, Italy and Spain and spanned the acute and convalescent phases of COVID-19. The material from the prospective study consisted of cDNA or gDNA derived from T cells, B-cell-depleted T cells, or PBMCs. The dataset comprised deeply sampled blood TCRbeta repertoires from subjects exposed to, actively infected with, or recovered from COVID-19. The repertoires were released in a freely available public database meant as a resource for research on the immune response to SARS-CoV-2. Samples were obtained from the ongoing ImmuneRACE study (first 160 participants) and from about 1,300 subjects provided by 6 global collaborators. The sample metadata nearly always contained a de-identified subject ID, COVID-19 status, age in years and sex. Where available, HLA class I and class II types were obtained from metadata supplied by the sample provider rather than from assay-based typing.

With regard to this clone: Its antigen remains undetermined. Nothing much larger sits one base from this clone, and base qualities are not available.

The immunoSEQ Assay, a bias-controlled multiplex PCR, was used to amplify TCRbeta CDR3 regions from genomic DNA. In the authors' own workflow: The number of nucleated cells in each sample was estimated from the amplification of reference gene primers within the assay. To quantify the absolute abundance of each unique TCRbeta CDR3 rearrangement, sequence reads were collapsed and filtered. For each sample, productive Simpson clonality was calculated by taking the square root of Simpson's diversity index across productive rearrangements. Entries here come from immuneACCESS through TCRdb and include only in-frame sequences with V and J called. Some clones fail to appear in such tables; in the studies checked, an unresolved V gene covers under half of the shortfall, and the cause of the remainder is unknown. V and J calls and clone size follow that table, whereas D and trimming were derived from the DNA. The sample profile shows about 240,000 clones; around four fifths of them were found once. Approximately 4% of the sample comes from the top ten.

Enrolling through a virtual design, the prospective study's participants ranged in age from roughly 18 to 95 years and lived across 24 United States geographic areas. To assign participants to cohorts, the prospective study relied on clinical history that participants themselves reported in a screening survey and a study questionnaire. Exposed participants were defined as having been in contact with someone with a PCR-confirmed or clinician-diagnosed COVID-19 case within 2 weeks of study entry. Mobile phlebotomists in the prospective study collected whole blood, serum and a nasopharyngeal or oropharyngeal swab from every participant. Participants in the prospective study had the option to provide additional blood draws and questionnaires over a 2-month period. Before DNA extraction, prospective study blood samples were shipped either frozen or at room temperature. The research as a whole found: The quantity of clinical and demographic metadata differed by source and by participant and was supplied without curation.

Material: PBMCs or T cells enriched from blood (not recorded which). The TCR comes from a woman between 40 and 50 years old who had been exposed to COVID-19.

The CDR3 protein sequence reads: CAISDGGSSDTQYF. The DNA reads as follows: TGTGCCATCAGTGACGGCGGTAGCTCAGATACGCAGTATTTT. The sequence joins TRBV10-3 to TRBJ2-3, with no D gene named confidently. V is clipped by 3 bases and J by 4 bases, and the sequence between their germline boundaries is 11 bases long. From the cysteine through the phenylalanine, the CDR3 covers 14 amino acids. Only the CDR3 DNA is retained, 42 bases long and in frame from the first base. CDR1 and CDR2, per the germline V gene, are ENHRY and SYGVKD.